Described below is a single T cell receptor (beta chain) sequence and its context. The clone's antigen remains unknown. No clone much larger than this one lies a single base away; base qualities are absent. The sample is drawn from a study of CD8+ T cells in alopecia areata listed by TCRdb under 2018. As for the study more broadly: Treated patients were enrolled in an open-label pilot trial of oral tofacitinib, 5 to 10 mg twice daily, for moderate-to-severe alopecia areata. Patients stayed on tofacitinib for 6 to 18 months and then had 6 months of follow-up off drug so that delayed response and recurrence could be assessed. The study used high-throughput TCRbeta sequencing to examine T cell clonal expansion in alopecia areata, in both the C3H/HeJ mouse model and human patients. On the human side, TCRbeta sequencing was run on scalp tissue and on sorted CD4+ and CD8+ peripheral blood T cells from healthy controls and from alopecia areata patients with either patchy or totalis/universalis disease. Biopsies were taken from tofacitinib-treated patients at baseline and again at 4 and 24 weeks into treatment, and several of those patients also had a later scalp biopsy. Scalp clonality was compared across normal scalp (n=4), patchy alopecia areata scalp (n=8), and alopecia totalis/universalis scalp (n=8). RNA was obtained with the PAXgene miRNA kit for fixed scalp, the miRNeasy kit for PBMCs, and the RNeasy kit for mouse skin. immunoSEQ multiplex PCR using 35 Vbeta forward primers and 13 Jbeta reverse primers was used to amplify TCRbeta CDR3 regions. General findings and caveats noted by the study authors: Compared with normal scalp, lesional scalp, particularly in alopecia totalis/universalis, had higher clonality and more expanded CD8+ clones, which suggests antigenic drive. Resident alphabeta T cells in normal human skin are also sequenced, complicating scalp TCR repertoire analysis, unlike mouse skin dominated by gammadelta T cells. Compared with mice, TCR sequences shared between patients were less clear, possibly partly because of HLA diversity across the patient population.

Lesional scalp punch biopsies and peripheral blood were obtained from alopecia areata patients. Human scalp biopsies were fixed immediately in PAXgene tissue containers. Via the germline V gene, CDR1 is SGHAT and CDR2 FQNNGV. The junction carries 15 bases between V and J, which are trimmed by 0 bases and 9 bases respectively. The CDR3 holds 15 amino acids from the cysteine to the phenylalanine. This entry keeps only the CDR3 DNA: 45 bases, framed from base 1. Library preparation used the immunoSEQ multiplex PCR assay. To provide template for TCR sequencing, every sample had RNA extracted and reverse transcribed into cDNA. First-strand cDNA was synthesized using SuperScript III with a 2:1 mix of oligo-dT and random hexamers. Amplification bias was assessed with a synthetic immune receptor repertoire, and residual bias was removed computationally. The paper's data handling went like this. After raw reads were preprocessed to remove errors, the CDR3 was defined following IMGT conventions as running from the conserved cysteine to phenylalanine. Clonality was calculated as 1 minus Shannon entropy normalized by log2 of the number of productive unique TCRs. Whether scalp clones were CD4 or CD8 was inferred by matching scalp TCRbeta sequences against CD4 and CD8 repertoires sorted from blood. TCRdb carries this immuneACCESS record with in-frame sequences only. Its versions omit some clonotypes, under half of them owing to an unresolved V gene in the studies checked, with the rest unexplained. V and J calls and clone size come straight from that table; D and trimming were deduced from the DNA. The sample table records 12,000 or so clones; roughly three fifths of these occur just once. Of the sample, 10% to 15% falls within the top ten clones.

The sequencing sample was made of skin. The TCR comes from a human donor with alopecia areata. Recombination joined TRBV11-2 with TRBJ2-1, and perhaps TRBD1 as D gene, on 5 matching bases. The CDR3 loop reads CASSLDPPLRAEQFF. The nucleotide sequence reads as follows: TGTGCCAGCAGCTTAGATCCTCCCCTCAGGGCTGAGCAGTTCTTC.